This T cell receptor beta chain was sequenced during a study of blood T cell repertoires in COVID-19. Study context: Acute and convalescent COVID-19 specimens originated in the United States, Italy and Spain.

CDR3 length equals 16 residues. Germline trimming cut 6 bases from V and 3 bases from J; bases unmatched to any gene: 6. Germline CDR1 and CDR2: SNHLY and FYNNEI. Data came from immunoSEQ multiplex PCR; TCRdb stores just in-frame clones and leaves some out. This sample carries about 84,000 clones, around 79% of them seen once, and the ten largest clones take approximately 5.7%. Only a few counts were recorded for this clone. The specimen was peripheral blood. This TCR came from a man aged 50-60 years with active or convalescent COVID-19. V gene TRBV2 combines with J gene TRBJ2-6; 9 bases are a match to TRBD1. DNA of the CDR3: TGTGCCAGCAGCGGCACAGGGGGCTATGGGGCCAACGTCCTGACTTTC. As protein: CASSGTGGYGANVLTF. The entire variable domain, with the rest obtained from reference TRBV2 and TRBJ2-6, is as follows: EPEVTQTPSHQVTQMGQEVILRCVPISNHLYFYWYRQILGQKVEFLVSFYNNEISEKSEIFDDQFSVERPDGSNFTLKIRSTKLEDSAMYFCASSGTGGYGANVLTFGAGSRLTVL.